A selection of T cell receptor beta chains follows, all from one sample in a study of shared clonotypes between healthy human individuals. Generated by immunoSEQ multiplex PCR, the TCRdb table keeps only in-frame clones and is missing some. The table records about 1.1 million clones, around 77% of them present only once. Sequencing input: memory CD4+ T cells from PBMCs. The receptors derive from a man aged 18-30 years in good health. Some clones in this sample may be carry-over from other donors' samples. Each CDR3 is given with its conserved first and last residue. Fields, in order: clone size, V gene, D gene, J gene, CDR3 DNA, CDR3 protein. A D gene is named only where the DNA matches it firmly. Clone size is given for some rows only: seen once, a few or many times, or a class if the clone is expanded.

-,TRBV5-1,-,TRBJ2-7,TGCGCCAGCAGCTTGGGAGGCAGGAGCTCCTACGAGCAGTACTTC,CASSLGGRSSYEQYF
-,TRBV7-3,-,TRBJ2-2,TGTGCCAGCAGCTTAGGGCGGGACACCGGGGAGCTGTTTTTT,CASSLGRDTGELFF
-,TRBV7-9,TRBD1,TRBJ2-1,TGTGCCAGCAGCTACAGGACAGGACCTCTGGACAATGAGCAGTTCTTC,CASSYRTGPLDNEQFF
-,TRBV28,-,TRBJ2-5,TGTGCCAGCAGTCGACCGCGGGTCGAATTGGGGACCCAGTACTTC,CASSRPRVELGTQYF
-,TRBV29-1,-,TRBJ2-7,TGCAGCGGGGGGACGGAAGCCTACGAGCAGTACTTC,CSGGTEAYEQYF
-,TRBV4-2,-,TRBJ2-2,TGTGCCAGCAGCCAGACCCGGTTGGGGGAGCTGTTTTTT,CASSQTRLGELFF
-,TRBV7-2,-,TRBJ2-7,TGTGCCAGCAGCCAGAATTGGTGGGCTGAGCAGTACTTC,CASSQNWWAEQYF
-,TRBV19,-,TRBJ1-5,TGTGCCAGCGGTATGGCGGGGAATCAGCCCCAGCATTTT,CASGMAGNQPQHF
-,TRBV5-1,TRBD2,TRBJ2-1,TGCGCCAGCAGCTTGCCTTTATCCCAAACTAGCGGGATTCGATCCTACAATGAGCAGTTCTTC,CASSLPLSQTSGIRSYNEQFF
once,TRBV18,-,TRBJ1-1,TGTGCCAGCTCACCAAGAGGGAACACTGAAGCTTTCTTT,CASSPRGNTEAFF
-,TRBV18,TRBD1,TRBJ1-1,TGTGCCAGCTCACTAATATCCACCGTACAGGGGGGCAACACTGAAGCTTTCTTT,CASSLISTVQGGNTEAFF
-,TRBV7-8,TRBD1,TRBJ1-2,TGTGCCAGCAGCTTAGCGGGACAGGGTGGATTCTATGGCTACACCTTC,CASSLAGQGGFYGYTF
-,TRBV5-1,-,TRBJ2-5,TGCGCCAGCAGCTTCGCCAGGGGGGAAGAGACCCAGTACTTC,CASSFARGEETQYF
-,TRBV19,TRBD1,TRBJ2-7,TGTGCCAGTAGCCCGACAGGGGGCCTCTACGAGCAGTACTTC,CASSPTGGLYEQYF
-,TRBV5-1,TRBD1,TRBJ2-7,TGCGCCAGCAGCTTAAAGCTGACAGGGTCCGACGAGCAGTACTTC,CASSLKLTGSDEQYF